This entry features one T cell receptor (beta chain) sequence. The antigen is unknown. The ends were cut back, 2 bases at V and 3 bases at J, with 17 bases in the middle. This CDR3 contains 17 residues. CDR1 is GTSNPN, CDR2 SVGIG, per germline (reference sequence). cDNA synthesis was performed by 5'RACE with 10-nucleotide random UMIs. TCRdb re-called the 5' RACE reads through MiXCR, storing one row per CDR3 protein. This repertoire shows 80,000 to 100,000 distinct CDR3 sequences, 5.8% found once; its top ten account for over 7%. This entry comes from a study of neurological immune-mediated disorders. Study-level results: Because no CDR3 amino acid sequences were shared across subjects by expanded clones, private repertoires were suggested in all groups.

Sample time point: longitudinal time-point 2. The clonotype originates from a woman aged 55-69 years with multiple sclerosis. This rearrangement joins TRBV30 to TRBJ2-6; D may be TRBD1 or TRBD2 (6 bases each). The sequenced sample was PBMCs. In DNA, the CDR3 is TGTGCCTGGAGTATAGCAGGGGCGGGGCGTGGGGCCAACGTCCTGACTTTC. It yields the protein CAWSIAGAGRGANVLTF.